These 15 T cell receptor beta chains were all obtained from the same sample, sequenced in a study of blood T cell repertoires in COVID-19. Sequencing was performed with immunoSEQ multiplex PCR; in TCRdb, only in-frame clones are kept and a portion is missing. The sample shows 330,000 or so clones, 88% of them seen only once. What was sequenced was PBMCs or T cells enriched from blood (not recorded which). These receptors all stem from a woman in her twenties or thirties who had been exposed to COVID-19.

The CDR3 sequence is CASSAGWGRPETEAFF. CDR3 sequence (DNA): TGTGCCAGTAGTGCTGGTTGGGGGCGCCCGGAGACTGAAGCTTTCTTT. This chain connects TRBV19 to TRBJ1-1, with a possible D match to TRBD1 (6 bases). This CDR3 has 16 residues. Trimming took off 5 bases at V and 5 bases at J, with 21 bases between the two ends. The germline gives CDR1 LNHDA, CDR2 SQIVND (reference sequence). The entire variable domain, with the rest obtained from reference TRBV19 and TRBJ1-1, is as follows: DGGITQSPKYLFRKEGQNVTLSCEQNLNHDAMYWYRQDPGQGLRLIYYSQIVNDFQKGDIAEGYSVSREKKESFPLTVTSAQKNPTAFYLCASSAGWGRPETEAFFGQGTRLTVV.

The chain has TRBV12-3 or TRBV12-4 and TRBJ2-7; possible D gene TRBD1, 6 bases. The germline V and J ends were trimmed by 7 bases and 4 bases, with 11 bases remaining between them. This CDR3 comprises 12 residues. The CDR3 region is CASTLGGYEQYF. The DNA of the CDR3 is TGTGCCAGCACCCTAGGGGGTTACGAGCAGTACTTC.

This chain uses TRBV19 with TRBJ2-7; D perhaps matches TRBD1 (5 bases). V lost 6 bases and J lost 7, with 10 bases in between. There are 11 residues in the CDR3. Germline CDR1 and CDR2: LNHDA and SQIVND (reference sequence). CDR3 DNA: TGTGCCAGTAGCCAGGGAAATGAGCAGTACTTC. Encoded protein: CASSQGNEQYF.

The chain carries TRBV27 and TRBJ1-5, with TRBD1 matching over 8 bases. V lost 3 bases to trimming and J lost 2 bases; unmatched junction nucleotides: 3. CDR1 and CDR2 (germline): MNHEY, SMNVEV (reference sequence). The CDR3 is made up of 15 amino acids. For the CDR3, the DNA is TGTGCCAGCAGTTTCGTGACAGGGGGCAATCAGCCCCAGCATTTT. Translating gives CASSFVTGGNQPQHF.

CDR3 in DNA: TGTGCCAGTCAGGGGGTATGGACTGAAGCTTTCTTT. This translates into CASQGVWTEAFF. V and J are TRBV6-5 and TRBJ1-1; 7 bases match TRBD1. With V trimmed by 9 bases and J by 5 bases, 6 bases remained unmatched. The length of the CDR3 is 12 residues. Germline CDR1 MNHEY, CDR2 SVGAGI.

A word on this clone: The sample contains more than one DNA sequence encoding this CDR3. This chain uses TRBV18 with TRBJ1-2, with D maybe TRBD1 (6 bases). The V end was cut by 0 bases, the J end by 4 bases, with 12 bases between. The CDR3 contains 15 residues. The germline V gene has CDR1 KGHSH and CDR2 LQKENI. The CDR3 DNA sequence: TGTGCCAGCTCACCACCCGGCCAGGGGTCCTATGGCTACACCTTC. Protein: CASSPPGQGSYGYTF.

V and J are TRBV7-8 and TRBJ1-5, with 7 bases matching TRBD1. With V trimmed by 5 bases and J by 11 bases, 9 bases remained unmatched. Germline CDR1 is SGHVS and CDR2 is FQNEAQ. CDR3 size: 13 residues. CDR3 region: CASSRTGPSAQHF. CDR3 sequence (DNA): TGTGCCAGCAGCCGGACAGGCCCCTCAGCCCAGCATTTT. Supplemented by reference TRBV7-8 and TRBJ1-5, the full variable domain reads GAGVSQSPRYKVAKRGQDVALRCDPISGHVSLFWYQQALGQGPEFLTYFQNEAQLDKSGLPSDRFFAERPEGSVSTLKIQRTQQEDSAVYLCASSRTGPSAQHFGDGTRLSIL.

The table lists this clone with a count of one. The chain employs TRBV10-3 and TRBJ1-3; 10 nucleotides agree with TRBD1. The CDR3 covers 14 residues. Losses at the gene ends were 6 bases for V and 8 bases for J; bases not matched to a gene: 7. CDR1 is ENHRY and CDR2 is SYGVKD in the germline V gene. CDR3 coding DNA: TGTGCCATCAGACCCGGGACAGGGGTGGACACCATATATTTT. Translating it yields CAIRPGTGVDTIYF.

V gene TRBV29-1 combines with J gene TRBJ1-1; D is unresolved. Between the trimmed V and J ends, which lost 6 bases and 4 bases, there was a span of 15 bases. Germline assignment: CDR1 SQVTM and CDR2 ANQGSEA. This CDR3 contains 13 residues. The CDR3 nucleotides are TGCAGCGTCGCCTTCGGCAGACTCACTGAAGCTTTCTTT. Translation: CSVAFGRLTEAFF.

This rearrangement joins TRBV28 to TRBJ1-5, with unresolved D. CDR3 length: 14 amino acids. Trimming removed 5 bases at V and 5 bases at J, with 13 bases between. Germline V lookup: CDR1 MDHEN, CDR2 SYDVKM. CDR3 region: CASSRMTSDQPQHF. The CDR3 DNA follows: TGTGCCAGCAGTCGTATGACTTCCGATCAGCCCCAGCATTTT. The full variable domain, with the rest looked up from reference TRBV28 and TRBJ1-5, is DVKVTQSSRYLVKRTGEKVFLECVQDMDHENMFWYRQDPGLGLRLIYFSYDVKMKEKGDIPEGYSVSREKKERFSLILESASTNQTSMYLCASSRMTSDQPQHFGDGTRLSIL.

This rearrangement joins TRBV5-1 to TRBJ2-7, with 7 bases aligning to TRBD2. V gave up 4 bases and J gave up 0 bases; unmatched junction bases: 13. The length of the CDR3 is 17 residues. The germline CDR1 and CDR2 sequences are SGHRS and YFSETQ. The CDR3 is CASSHGGGLLSSYEQYF. The CDR3 DNA sequence: TGCGCCAGCAGCCATGGGGGAGGGTTACTAAGCTCCTACGAGCAGTACTTC.

The V gene is TRBV19, the J gene TRBJ1-5; 10 bases agree with TRBD1. In germline, CDR1 is LNHDA, CDR2 SQIVND (reference sequence). Trimming cost V 6 bases and J 6 bases; bases outside gene matches: 8. This CDR3 region has 15 residues. The chain's CDR3 is CASSLGQGFGQPQHF. For the CDR3, the DNA is TGTGCCAGTAGCCTGGGACAGGGGTTTGGTCAGCCCCAGCATTTT. The whole variable domain, remainder taken from reference TRBV19 and TRBJ1-5, is DGGITQSPKYLFRKEGQNVTLSCEQNLNHDAMYWYRQDPGQGLRLIYYSQIVNDFQKGDIAEGYSVSREKKESFPLTVTSAQKNPTAFYLCASSLGQGFGQPQHFGDGTRLSIL.

The rearrangement joins TRBV19 to TRBJ2-7; D perhaps matches TRBD1 (5 bases). This CDR3 is 14 amino acids long. CDR1 LNHDA and CDR2 SQIVND come from the germline V gene (reference sequence). Trimming left V 5 bases short and J 2 bases short, with 13 bases between. This CDR3 reads CASSDSFWAYEQYF. The CDR3 region has the DNA TGTGCCAGTAGTGACAGTTTTTGGGCCTACGAGCAGTACTTC.

The chain is built from TRBV10-3 and TRBJ2-1; possible D gene TRBD1, 6 bases. There are 16 residues in the CDR3. Germline loops: CDR1 ENHRY, CDR2 SYGVKD. The V gene lost 3 bases and the J gene lost 0 bases, with 12 bases spanning the gap. The CDR3 nucleotides read TGTGCCATCAGTGAACTAGACAGGAGCTCCTACAATGAGCAGTTCTTC. Encoded protein: CAISELDRSSYNEQFF.

The chain employs TRBV5-4 and TRBJ1-6; 7 nucleotides line up with TRBD1. Trimming at V came to 1 base and at J to 6 bases, leaving 7 bases not matched to a gene. The CDR3 spans 16 residues. The germline gives CDR1 SGHNT, CDR2 YYREEE (reference sequence). CDR3 DNA sequence: TGTGCCAGCAGCTTGTTTACGGGACAGCTTAATTCACCCCTCCACTTT. Amino acids: CASSLFTGQLNSPLHF.